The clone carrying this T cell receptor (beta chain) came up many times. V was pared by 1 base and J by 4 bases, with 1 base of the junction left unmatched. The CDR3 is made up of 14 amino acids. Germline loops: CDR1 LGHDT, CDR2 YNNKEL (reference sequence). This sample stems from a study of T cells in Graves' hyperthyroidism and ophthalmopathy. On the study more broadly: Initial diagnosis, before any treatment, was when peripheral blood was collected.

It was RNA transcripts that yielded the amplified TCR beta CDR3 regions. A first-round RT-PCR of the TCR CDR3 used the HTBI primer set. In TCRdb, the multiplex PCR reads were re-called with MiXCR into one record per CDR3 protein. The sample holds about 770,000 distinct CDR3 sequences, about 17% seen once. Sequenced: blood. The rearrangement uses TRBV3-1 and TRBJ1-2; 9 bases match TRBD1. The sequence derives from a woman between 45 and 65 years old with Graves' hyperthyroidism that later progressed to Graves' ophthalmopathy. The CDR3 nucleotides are TGTGCCAGCAGCCAAGCGACAGGGGGCTATGGCTACACCTTC. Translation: CASSQATGGYGYTF.